This T cell receptor (beta chain) came from a study of blood T cells in healthy people across ages. Study outcomes and limitations: Long-lived donors had more naive CD4+ cells and higher diversity than aged donors. Across the age range, TCR beta diversity per million T cells fell in a roughly linear way.

Concerning this clonotype itself: Its antigen is not identified.

Each sample yielded at least 6 million isolated PBMCs. Total RNA extraction produced at least 5.5 micrograms (per sample) for the study. The authors ran a second PCR of roughly 7 to 11 cycles using a sample-barcoded 5' primer and a J-beta primer mix. MiXCR, applied by TCRdb to the 5' RACE reads, yields one record per CDR3 protein. Among around 790,000 distinct CDR3 sequences listed, around two fifths were seen once. V dropped 2 bases and J dropped 8 bases, with 19 bases sitting between them. The CDR3 spans 16 residues. The V gene's germline CDR1 is SGHTA and CDR2 FQGNSA. The clonotype was recovered from a man aged 60 to 69 in good health. Material: blood. The chain has TRBV7-2 and TRBJ2-1, with D possibly TRBD1 on 6 matching bases. CDR3 sequence reads: CASSLRVPRGFDEQFF. The CDR3 DNA sequence: TGTGCCAGCAGCTTAAGAGTGCCCAGGGGATTCGATGAGCAGTTCTTC.